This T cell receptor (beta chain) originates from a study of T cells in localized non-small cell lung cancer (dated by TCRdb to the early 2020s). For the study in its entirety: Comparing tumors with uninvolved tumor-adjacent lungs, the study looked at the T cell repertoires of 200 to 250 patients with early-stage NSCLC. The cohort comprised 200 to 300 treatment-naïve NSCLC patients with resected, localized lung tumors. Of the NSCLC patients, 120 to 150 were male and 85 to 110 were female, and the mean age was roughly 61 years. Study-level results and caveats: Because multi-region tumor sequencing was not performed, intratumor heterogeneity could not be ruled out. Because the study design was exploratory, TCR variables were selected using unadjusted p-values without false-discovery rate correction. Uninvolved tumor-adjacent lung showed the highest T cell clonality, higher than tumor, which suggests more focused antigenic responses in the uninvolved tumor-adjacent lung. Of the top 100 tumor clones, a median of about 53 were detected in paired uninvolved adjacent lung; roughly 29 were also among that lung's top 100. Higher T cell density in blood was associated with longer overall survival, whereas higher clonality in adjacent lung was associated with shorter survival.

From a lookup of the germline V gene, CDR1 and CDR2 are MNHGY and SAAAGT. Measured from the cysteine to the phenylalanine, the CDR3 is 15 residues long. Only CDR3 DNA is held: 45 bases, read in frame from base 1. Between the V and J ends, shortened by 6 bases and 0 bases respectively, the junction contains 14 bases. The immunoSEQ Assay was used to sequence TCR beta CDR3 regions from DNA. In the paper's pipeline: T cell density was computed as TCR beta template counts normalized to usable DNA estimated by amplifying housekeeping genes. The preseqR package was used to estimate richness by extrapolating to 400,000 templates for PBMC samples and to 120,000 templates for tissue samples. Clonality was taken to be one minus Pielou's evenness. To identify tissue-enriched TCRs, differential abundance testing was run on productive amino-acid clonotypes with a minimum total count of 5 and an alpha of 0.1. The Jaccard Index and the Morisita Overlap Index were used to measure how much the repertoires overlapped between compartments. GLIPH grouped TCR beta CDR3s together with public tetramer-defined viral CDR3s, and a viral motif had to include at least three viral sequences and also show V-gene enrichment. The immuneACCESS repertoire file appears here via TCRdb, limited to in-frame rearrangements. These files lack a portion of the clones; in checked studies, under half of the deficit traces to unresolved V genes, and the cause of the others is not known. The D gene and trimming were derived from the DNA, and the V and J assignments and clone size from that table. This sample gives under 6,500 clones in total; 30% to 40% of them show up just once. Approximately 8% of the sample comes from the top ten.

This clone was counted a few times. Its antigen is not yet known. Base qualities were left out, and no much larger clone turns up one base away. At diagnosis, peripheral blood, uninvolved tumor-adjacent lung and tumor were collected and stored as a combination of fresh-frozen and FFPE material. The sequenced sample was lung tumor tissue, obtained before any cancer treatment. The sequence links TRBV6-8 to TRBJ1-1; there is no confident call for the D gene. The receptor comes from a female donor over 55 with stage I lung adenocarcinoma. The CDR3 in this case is CASSYRDLLNTEAFF. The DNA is TGTGCCAGCAGCTACCGGGATCTCCTGAACACTGAAGCTTTCTTT.